The subject of this entry is one T cell receptor (beta chain). The target antigen is unknown. The sample comes from a study of T-cell reconstitution after alpha-beta-depleted transplantation in children. The authors prepared the TCRbeta library with unique molecular identifiers. TCRdb re-analysed the PCR reads in MiXCR, keeping a single row per CDR3 protein. The table lists approximately 980,000 distinct CDR3 sequences, about 29% of them singletons. Study outcomes and limitations: Once a year had passed after transplant, T-cell counts and diversity came mostly from newly produced T cells.

This TCR derives from a boy in the first two years of life who had a stem cell transplant for SCID, so the T cells may come from the graft donor. Sample: PBMCs, mostly from graft donor cells, taken 360 days after TCRalphabeta/CD19-depleted stem cell transplant.

CDR3 sequence reads: CSASVGTQYF. CDR3 sequence (DNA): TGCAGTGCTAGTGTGGGTACGCAGTATTTT. The gene calls are TRBV20-1 and TRBJ2-3, with no clear D. Germline CDR1 is DFQATT and CDR2 is SNEGSKA (reference sequence). The CDR3 consists of 10 residues. V lost 3 bases and J lost 8, with 6 bases in between.